The present TCR beta chain was sequenced within a study of T cell repertoires in cytomegalovirus infection. Whole-study context: Indications came from public TCR beta signatures; they pointed to CMV infection and to a matching HLA type.

Study observations and caveats: HLA-C-restricted CMV clonotypes gave the most frequent clonotype in two of eight donors.

Comment on this clonotype: Its specificity is unknown.

Using its own MiXCR run on the reads, TCRdb lists one record per CDR3 protein. The sample includes 310,000 or so distinct CDR3 sequences, around a sixth of them seen just once. Source material: PBMCs. This clonotype was sampled from a human donor in good health (CMV status not recorded). Some clones in this sample may be carry-over from other donors' samples.

The CDR3 region has the DNA TGTGCCAGCAGGGTCACATACAGGGGGGTGGCGAACACTGAAGCTTTCTTT. This sequence encodes CASRVTYRGVANTEAFF. J is TRBJ1-1 and V is TRBV25-1; 8 bases map to TRBD1. V shed 6 bases and J 1 base; nucleotides not matched to a gene: 13. The CDR3 is 17 residues long. CDR1 is MGHDK and CDR2 is SYGVNS in the germline V gene.